This entry features one T cell receptor beta chain sequence. Sequencing was performed with immunoSEQ multiplex PCR; in TCRdb, only in-frame clones are kept and a portion is missing. The sample contains about 190,000 clones, 81% of which appear only once. CDR3 size: 19 residues. This sample stems from a study of blood T cell repertoires in COVID-19. The source material was peripheral blood. The sequence was collected from an elderly woman with COVID-19, enrolled during active disease. This chain connects TRBV21-1 to TRBJ2-3; TRBD1 is the table's D call, not checked against the DNA. TRBV21-1 is recorded as a pseudogene. The CDR3 loop is CASSNFCALDRGVADTQYF. DNA for the CDR3: TGTGCCAGCAGCAATTTTTGCGCGCTGGACAGGGGAGTTGCAGATACGCAGTATTTT.